Listed below are T cell receptor beta chains from one sample, sequenced in a study of shared clonotypes between healthy human individuals. Profiled with immunoSEQ multiplex PCR; TCRdb holds only in-frame clones, not every one. The repertoire has some 2,000,000 clones, approximately 94% of them found once; the top ten carry over 0.1%. The sample was naive CD4+ T cells sorted from blood. The receptor source for this set is a man younger than 35 in good health. The CDR3 runs from the conserved cysteine through the conserved F or W. D genes are given only for firm matches. Some rows mark clone size as missing; the rest say once, few, many or name a class of expanded clone.

v_gene	abundance	j_gene	d_gene	CDR3nt	CDR3aa
TRBV7-8	NA	TRBJ1-1	NA	TGTGCCAGCAGACAAAATTCACAGGCACGTAACACTGAAGCTTTCTTT	CASRQNSQARNTEAFF
TRBV11-2	NA	TRBJ2-4	TRBD2	TGTGCCAGTGCCACTAGCGGGGGGGCGGACATTCAGTACTTC	CASATSGGADIQYF
TRBV9	once	TRBJ2-7	TRBD1	TGTGCCAGCAGCCGCGAGGGGACAGGGTACGAGCAGTACTTC	CASSREGTGYEQYF
TRBV19	NA	TRBJ2-3	NA	TGTGCCAGTAGTAGACAGGAAACTAGCACAGATACGCAGTATTTT	CASSRQETSTDTQYF
TRBV5-4	NA	TRBJ1-2	NA	TGTGCCAGCACCGTGGGGAACAGCCTCAACTATGGCTACACCTTC	CASTVGNSLNYGYTF
TRBV5-6	NA	TRBJ1-4	NA	TGTGCCAGCAGCCCTGGACCGCAGGGGTCTAATGAAAAACTGTTTTTT	CASSPGPQGSNEKLFF
TRBV6-6	NA	TRBJ1-2	NA	TGTGCCAGCAGTTACGGGCCAGCAGCTAACTATGGCTACACCTTC	CASSYGPAANYGYTF
TRBV4-2	NA	TRBJ2-7	TRBD2	TGTGCCAGCAGCCCCCAGACTAGCGGGGGGTCCTACGAGCAGTACTTC	CASSPQTSGGSYEQYF
TRBV5-1	NA	TRBJ2-2	NA	TGCGCCAGCAGTCCCCAGGGGTACGGGGAGCTGTTTTTT	CASSPQGYGELFF
TRBV27	NA	TRBJ1-2	TRBD1	TGTGCCAGCGGGCAGGGGGTCGGCTATGGCTACACCTTC	CASGQGVGYGYTF
TRBV5-1	NA	TRBJ2-5	NA	TGCGCCAGCAGTCCTGGTGGCGAGACCCAGTACTTC	CASSPGGETQYF
TRBV5-1	NA	TRBJ2-3	NA	TGCGCCAGCAGCGCAGGAACGGGGGTCACAGATACGCAGTATTTT	CASSAGTGVTDTQYF
TRBV19	once	TRBJ2-3	TRBD2	TGTGCCAGTAGTATTAGCGGGGGTGACACAGATACGCAGTATTTT	CASSISGGDTDTQYF
TRBV11-2	NA	TRBJ2-7	NA	TGTGCCAGCAGCCCCACCCAGGTTCACTACGAGCAGTACTTC	CASSPTQVHYEQYF
TRBV18	NA	TRBJ2-6	TRBD2	TGTGCCAGCTCACCACCGCCGGGGGGGACTGGGGCCAACGTCCTGACTTTC	CASSPPPGGTGANVLTF
TRBV19	once	TRBJ2-1	NA	TGTGCCAGTAGTGGGACGAGCCCTATGATCCATGAGCAGTTCTTC	CASSGTSPMIHEQFF
TRBV13	NA	TRBJ2-3	NA	TGTGCCAGCAGCTTAGAGGGGGGTACGCAGTATTTT	CASSLEGGTQYF
TRBV30	NA	TRBJ1-1	NA	TGTGCCTGGGCGCGAGGGCCTAACACTGAAGCTTTCTTT	CAWARGPNTEAFF
TRBV25-1	NA	TRBJ2-1	TRBD1	TGTGCCAGCAGTGGGGGACAGGGAGGGCAGTTCTTC	CASSGGQGGQFF
TRBV5-6	once	TRBJ2-3	NA	TGTGCCAGCAGCCGCTCCACCGGAGATACGCAGTATTTT	CASSRSTGDTQYF
TRBV5-4	NA	TRBJ2-7	NA	TGTGCCAGCAGTAGTAGTTCGGCCAGGGCGTACGAGCAGTACTTC	CASSSSSARAYEQYF
TRBV2	NA	TRBJ1-2	NA	TGTGCCAGCAGTGAAACAACTAACTATGGCTACACCTTC	CASSETTNYGYTF
TRBV30	once	TRBJ2-2	NA	TGTGCCTGGATCCGAGACAGCTACACCGGGGAGCTGTTTTTT	CAWIRDSYTGELFF
TRBV27	NA	TRBJ2-7	NA	TGTGCCAGCAGTAGGACTGCCCCCTACGAGCAGTACTTC	CASSRTAPYEQYF
TRBV2	NA	TRBJ2-2	NA	TGTGCCAGCAGTGAGAACAGGAATGGCGGGGAGCTGTTTTTT	CASSENRNGGELFF
TRBV5-1	once	TRBJ2-1	TRBD2	TGCGCCAGCAGCCAACTAGCGGGGAACCACAATGAGCAGTTCTTC	CASSQLAGNHNEQFF
TRBV4-1	NA	TRBJ1-2	NA	TGCGCCAGCAGCCAAAATCCCTCGGTTCTAGGCTACACCTTC	CASSQNPSVLGYTF
TRBV6-6	NA	TRBJ2-3	NA	TGTGCCAGCCGGGCGACGATCACAGATACGCAGTATTTT	CASRATITDTQYF
TRBV21-1	NA	TRBJ2-5	NA	TGTGCCAGCAGCAAAGTAAAGCCTGGGGGTGAGACCCAGTACTTC	CASSKVKPGGETQYF
TRBV15	NA	TRBJ2-7	NA	TGTGCCACCAGCAGAGTGGACAACTACGAGCAGTACTTC	CATSRVDNYEQYF
TRBV6-6	NA	TRBJ2-2	TRBD2	TGTGCCAGCAGTACACTAGCGGGGCCGAACACCGGGGAGCTGTTTTTT	CASSTLAGPNTGELFF
TRBV30	NA	TRBJ2-7	NA	TGTGCCTGGAGTCTGGGTGGGGGGCAAGAGCAGTACTTC	CAWSLGGGQEQYF
TRBV4-3	NA	TRBJ2-5	NA	TGCGCCAGCAGCCAATCGCAGGGAAAGACCCAGTACTTC	CASSQSQGKTQYF
TRBV29-1	NA	TRBJ1-2	TRBD1	TGCAGCGTTGAAGGTGGGACAGGGCGGCAGGTCCATGGCTACACCTTC	CSVEGGTGRQVHGYTF
TRBV7-2	NA	TRBJ2-7	NA	TGTGCCAGCAGCTTAGGTCCAGGGAGCTCCTACGAGCAGTACTTC	CASSLGPGSSYEQYF
TRBV7-8	few	TRBJ1-2	NA	TGTGCCAGCAGCCCCAGGATCCCTGGGGTTCATGGCTACACCTTC	CASSPRIPGVHGYTF
TRBV6-1	NA	TRBJ2-5	TRBD1	TGTGCCAGCAGGGCGACAGGGAATGTTGGAGAGACCCAGTACTTC	CASRATGNVGETQYF
TRBV6-5	NA	TRBJ2-3	NA	TGTGCCAGCAGTTACCAGGGAGCGAGGACAGATACGCAGTATTTT	CASSYQGARTDTQYF
TRBV4-2	once	TRBJ2-5	TRBD2	TGTGCCAGCAGCCAAGAAGGCGGGGGGGCGCGGGAGACCCAGTACTTC	CASSQEGGGARETQYF
TRBV4-2	once	TRBJ2-4	TRBD2	TGTGCCAGCAGCCAAGATGGGCGGGAGGATAACATTCAGTACTTC	CASSQDGREDNIQYF
TRBV6-5	NA	TRBJ1-2	NA	TGTGCCAGCAGCTTTCAGGGTGCTGGCTATGGCTACACCTTC	CASSFQGAGYGYTF
TRBV27	NA	TRBJ2-7	NA	TGTGCCAGCAGTTTATACGGGAGCTCCTACGAGCAGTACTTC	CASSLYGSSYEQYF
TRBV28	NA	TRBJ1-2	TRBD1	TGTGCCAGCAGTGCGCTGGGGACAGGGGCAGGTGGCTACACCTTC	CASSALGTGAGGYTF
TRBV4-2	NA	TRBJ2-1	NA	TGTGCCAGCAGCCAAGATCTGGAGGGTCCTCACTCCTACAATGAGCAGTTCTTC	CASSQDLEGPHSYNEQFF
TRBV7-2	NA	TRBJ2-1	TRBD2	TGTGCCAGCAGTCAGAGGACTAGCGGGGCCAATGAGCAGTTCTTC	CASSQRTSGANEQFF
TRBV25-1	NA	TRBJ2-1	TRBD2	TGTGCCAGCAGTGGCGGGAGGCAGTGGAATGAGCAGTTCTTC	CASSGGRQWNEQFF
TRBV2	NA	TRBJ1-1	NA	TGTGCCAGCAGTGTAGGGGGGGCTGAAGCTTTCTTT	CASSVGGAEAFF
TRBV28	NA	TRBJ1-6	TRBD1	TGTGCCAGCAGTACCCCCGACAGGGACAATTCACCCCTCCACTTT	CASSTPDRDNSPLHF
TRBV11-3	NA	TRBJ2-5	NA	TGTGCCAGCAGCCCCGGGGGAGCGGGAGAGACCCAGTACTTC	CASSPGGAGETQYF
TRBV2	NA	TRBJ2-3	NA	TGTGCCAGCAGTTGGGACTCAGCAGGAGATACGCAGTATTTT	CASSWDSAGDTQYF
TRBV19	NA	TRBJ2-7	NA	TGTGCCAGTAGTATGGCAGGGATCTCTTACGAGCAGTACTTC	CASSMAGISYEQYF
TRBV19	NA	TRBJ2-3	TRBD2	TGTGCCAGTAGTAGCCGACTAGCGGGGAGCACAGATACGCAGTATTTT	CASSSRLAGSTDTQYF
TRBV7-6	once	TRBJ2-7	NA	TGTGCCAGCAGCTTACAGACGGGAGCGAGTTACGAGCAGTACTTC	CASSLQTGASYEQYF
TRBV5-1	once	TRBJ1-6	NA	TGCGCCAGCAGATCCGGGACAACCGGATCACCCCTCCACTTT	CASRSGTTGSPLHF
TRBV18	NA	TRBJ2-7	NA	TGTGCCAGCTCACAAGGGGCGGGTGAGCAGTACTTC	CASSQGAGEQYF
TRBV5-1	NA	TRBJ2-3	NA	TGCGCCAGCAGCTTGTTTCAGGGTCGGAGCACAGATACGCAGTATTTT	CASSLFQGRSTDTQYF
TRBV9	NA	TRBJ1-6	TRBD1	TGTGCCAGCAGCCTCCGGTGGACAGGGGGCAGGTCCTATAATTCACCCCTCCACTTT	CASSLRWTGGRSYNSPLHF
TRBV2	NA	TRBJ1-1	NA	TGTGCCAGCCTCGCAGGGTACACTGAAGCTTTCTTT	CASLAGYTEAFF
TRBV7-2	NA	TRBJ2-6	NA	TGTGCCCGTGCCAGCTCTGGGGCCAACGTCCTGACTTTC	CARASSGANVLTF